This T cell receptor (beta chain) derives from a study of blood T cell repertoires in COVID-19. Study details: Sites across the United States, Italy and Spain contributed samples from acute and convalescent COVID-19. Sources were T cells, B-cell-depleted T cells, or PBMCs; the material itself was cDNA or gDNA.

V was cut by 4 bases and J by 2 bases, with 19 bases left in between. CDR3 size: 16 residues. CDR1 and CDR2 (germline): SGHTS, YDEGEE. This clone was detected a few times. In the study's own analysis: Reference gene primer amplification yielded estimated nucleated cell counts. Assay: immunoSEQ multiplex PCR; the TCRdb copy retains only in-frame clones and omits some. The V and J calls and clone size were taken over from that table, and D and trimming were inferred from the DNA. The sample carries under 350,000 clones, 85% to 90% recorded once. This TCR was sampled from a man younger than 30 with active or convalescent COVID-19. What was sequenced was peripheral blood. This sequence joins TRBV5-8 and TRBJ2-7, with D perhaps matching TRBD2 (6 bases). The DNA for the CDR3 is TGTGCCAGCAGCCCGGGTGGGAGGCGTGCCGCCTACGAGCAGTACTTC. Protein: CASSPGGRRAAYEQYF.